This T cell receptor beta chain derives from a study of identical twins. TCRdb reprocessed the 5' RACE reads with MiXCR, giving one entry per CDR3 protein. The sample lists roughly 700,000 distinct CDR3 sequences; less than 10% were seen once. These data also formed part of another study, on yellow fever vaccine responses in identical twins.

This sequence originates from a woman aged 18-29 years in good health. Sequenced input: PBMCs.

The CDR3: CASSFASGGRSMETQYF. The CDR3 DNA is TGTGCCAGCAGTTTCGCCTCCGGGGGCCGCTCCATGGAGACCCAGTACTTC. V and J are TRBV28 and TRBJ2-5, with D perhaps assigned TRBD1 or TRBD2 (6 bases each). The V end lost 3 bases, the J end lost 5 bases, and 22 bases lay between the germline ends. Per germline, CDR1 MDHEN and CDR2 SYDVKM. The CDR3 extends over 17 amino acids.